This TCR beta chain was documented in a study of PD-1 blockade in classical Hodgkin lymphoma. The time point was: cycle 4 day 1 (C4D1), after 6 weeks of nivolumab. There was relapse after autologous stem cell transplantation in every patient, and there was variation in brentuximab vedotin exposure. The method was immunoSEQ multiplex PCR; TCRdb's version includes in-frame clones alone and lacks a portion of them. The table lists around 17,000 clones, less than 75% of them singletons. Germline CDR1 and CDR2: SGHDT and YYEEEE. Between the trimmed V and J ends, which lost 4 bases and 0 bases, there was a span of 19 bases. This CDR3 is built from 17 residues.

The sequencing here drew on peripheral blood mononuclear cells (PBMCs), taken before the fourth cycle of nivolumab. This TCR derives from a human donor with classical Hodgkin lymphoma. V gene TRBV5-6 combines with J gene TRBJ2-5, with D tentatively TRBD1 (6 bases). For the CDR3, the DNA is TGTGCCAGCAGCCCGCGGTCCGGGACAAAGTACCAAGAGACCCAGTACTTC. Translation: CASSPRSGTKYQETQYF.